The clone carrying this T cell receptor beta chain appeared a few times. This specimen comes from a study of PD-L1 blockade in urothelial cancer. The data were produced by immunoSEQ multiplex PCR, yet TCRdb's version contains in-frame clones alone and is incomplete. Of approximately 88,000 clones in the sample, 65% to 85% were seen once. Regarding time point: pretreatment peripheral blood. The receptor was derived from a man between 60 and 75 years old with urothelial cancer. Specimen: PBMCs, collected around atezolizumab (anti-PD-L1) treatment.

Here the CDR3 DNA reads TGTGCCAGCAGTCGACAGGTGGGAGATGAGCAGTTCTTC. Translating gives CASSRQVGDEQFF. The chain is built from TRBV28 and TRBJ2-1; possibly TRBD1 for D (6 bases). Germline V lookup: CDR1 MDHEN, CDR2 SYDVKM. The V gene lost 5 bases and the J gene lost 8 bases, with 13 bases spanning the gap. There are 13 residues in the CDR3.